These T cell receptor beta chains were read from a single sample in a study of CXCR3-negative and CXCR3-positive naive CD8 T cells. Using the 5' RACE reads, TCRdb records one entry per CDR3 protein without DNA. The sample includes about 38,000 distinct CDR3 sequences. The sequencing sample was made of memory CD8+ T cells from blood. The receptors originated from a human donor in good health. Some clones in this sample may be carry-over from other donors' samples. Both conserved end residues are part of each CDR3. Clone size, where shown, is once, few, many, or a class for clones that have expanded.

v_gene	j_gene	abundance	CDR3aa
TRBV5-6	TRBJ2-7	-	CASSLGSSAYEQYF
TRBV28	TRBJ2-7	-	CASSFFGLTYEQYF
TRBV18	TRBJ2-5	-	CASSPPSQETQYF
TRBV12-3/TRBV12-4	TRBJ2-3	-	CASSLARTSTDTQYF
TRBV4-1	TRBJ2-7	-	CASSQEAGAPYEQYF
TRBV5-6	TRBJ2-7	-	CASSFRAEAMQYF
TRBV7-2	TRBJ1-3	-	CASSLYQFGMRDSWSGNTIYF
TRBV15	TRBJ1-5	-	CATSVWGNSNQPQHF
TRBV5-5	TRBJ2-7	-	CASSFTGFYEQYF
TRBV29-1	TRBJ2-5	-	CSVERRTPETQYF
TRBV27	TRBJ1-1	-	CASSRRTLNTEAFF
TRBV20-1	TRBJ2-1	-	CSARDHSTSGRVYNEQFF
TRBV4-3	TRBJ2-7	medium-sized	CASSQLREYEQYF
TRBV29-1	TRBJ1-2	-	CSVKTDTNYGYTF
TRBV18	TRBJ2-1	-	CASSPPVNNEQFF
TRBV4-1	TRBJ2-2	-	CASSHPGTGGSGELFF
TRBV7-6	TRBJ2-2	-	CASSLALRGGASNTGELFF
TRBV20-1	TRBJ1-1	-	CSARPGTGHTEAFF
TRBV7-3	TRBJ2-2	medium-sized	CASSFASGGQIGELFF
TRBV4-3	TRBJ2-5	-	CASSQDLGRVGETQYF
TRBV6-4	TRBJ2-3	-	CASSASGGATDTQYF
TRBV14	TRBJ1-1	-	CASSQDWDRTMFSTEAFF
TRBV20-1	TRBJ2-7	-	CSAVVKDEQYF
TRBV29-1	TRBJ2-2	-	CSVRTRQIDTGELFF
TRBV2	TRBJ2-7	-	CASSEGKGRNEQYF
TRBV29-1	TRBJ1-2	-	CSVEDPGGRGYTF
TRBV7-9	TRBJ1-2	-	CASSLDGDRDGYTF
TRBV4-3	TRBJ2-1	-	CASSIGLAYSQQFF
TRBV6-4	TRBJ2-2	-	CASRKNTGELFF
TRBV6-4	TRBJ2-7	-	CASGYSRENEYF
TRBV29-1	TRBJ2-1	-	CSVEDRGRAYNEQFF
TRBV5-1	TRBJ2-3	-	CASSLDPGSHTQYF
TRBV27	TRBJ2-2	medium-sized	CASSPGTGAGELFF
TRBV4-3	TRBJ2-7	-	CASSLGRDRDGYEQYF
TRBV7-2	TRBJ2-3	-	CASSSFGTSTDTQYF
TRBV6-2/TRBV6-3	TRBJ1-1	-	CASSYSDSWNTEAFF
TRBV5-1	TRBJ2-7	-	CASSWDGYEQYF
TRBV4-2	TRBJ2-1	-	CASTKELSGGAYNEQFF
TRBV28	TRBJ2-4	-	CASSEPGAKNIQYF